This T cell receptor beta chain was sequenced in a study of T cell responses to AZD1222 COVID-19 vaccine. Study-wide points: Only after the peak T cell response were repertoires sampled. With two AZD1222 doses given, Spike-specific TCR breadth and depth both rose.

CDR3 length: 12 amino acids. V was trimmed by 3 bases and J by 8 bases, leaving 10 bases between them. Germline CDR1 GTSNPN, CDR2 SVGIG (reference sequence). The data were produced by immunoSEQ multiplex PCR, yet TCRdb's version contains in-frame clones alone and is incomplete. The sample has 98,000 or so clones, about 88% seen once. This clone showed up just once. Its antigen remains unidentified. The receptor comes from an adult who received the AZD1222 COVID-19 vaccine. The sequencing used peripheral blood, collected 28 days after the second AZD1222 dose. The chain carries TRBV30 and TRBJ2-2; D call uncertain. CDR3 residues: CAWRTDLGELFF. The CDR3 nucleotides are TGTGCCTGGAGGACGGATTTGGGGGAGCTGTTTTTT.